The entry below describes one T cell receptor (beta chain). What this receptor recognizes is not known. No qualities accompany the bases; no much larger clone lies one base away. This record comes from a study of CD4+ T cells in melanoma (dated by TCRdb to between 2021 and 2024). With respect to the entire study: The study investigated neoantigen-specific CD4+ T cells in human melanoma.

The donors were people with melanoma. Compared with germline, V lacks 6 bases and J lacks 2 bases; bases without a gene match: 9. The germline V gene (reference sequence) specifies LNHDA as CDR1 and SQIVND as CDR2. The CDR3 goes from the cysteine to the phenylalanine over 15 residues. CDR3 DNA is the only sequence kept; it has 45 bases, read in frame from the first base. The method was the immunoSEQ multiplex PCR assay. This is the immuneACCESS table as TCRdb keeps it, with only in-frame sequences that have V and J called. A part of the clones is gone; compared with another copy, unresolved V genes explain less than half, and the rest is unexplained. Here the sample has roughly 54,000 clones; 89% occur a single time. The ten largest make up 12% of the sample. What the work shows at the level of the full study, not this receptor alone: According to the report, neoantigen-specific CD4+ T cells in melanoma displayed diverse differentiation states. The report described a correlation between neoantigen-specific CD4+ T cells and the function of CD8+ T cells, macrophages and B cells.

The material sequenced was peripheral blood. Rearrangement joined TRBV19 to TRBJ2-5; 7 bases in the middle match TRBD1. The sequence came from a human donor with melanoma. The CDR3 protein: CASSPPGTAQETQYF. The base sequence is TGTGCCAGTAGCCCACCAGGGACAGCTCAAGAGACCCAGTACTTC.